This T cell receptor (beta chain) was documented in a study of neurological immune-mediated disorders. TCRdb fed the 5' RACE reads into MiXCR, producing one record per CDR3 protein. This repertoire shows some 50,000 distinct CDR3 sequences, roughly 17% found once; its top ten account for roughly 4.4%. Germline CDR1 MDHEN, CDR2 SYDVKM. With 0 bases removed from V and 8 bases from J, the gap between germline ends came to 14 bases. The CDR3 sequence is 15 residues long. This clonotype was seen ten or more times. The sample comprised PBMCs. The receptor was derived from a man aged 60 to 69 in good health. This chain links TRBV28 with TRBJ2-1, with D perhaps TRBD2 (6 bases). The DNA for the CDR3 is TGTGCCAGCAGTTTATGGATTAGCCGCGGGGATGAGCAGTTCTTC. Its protein product is CASSLWISRGDEQFF.